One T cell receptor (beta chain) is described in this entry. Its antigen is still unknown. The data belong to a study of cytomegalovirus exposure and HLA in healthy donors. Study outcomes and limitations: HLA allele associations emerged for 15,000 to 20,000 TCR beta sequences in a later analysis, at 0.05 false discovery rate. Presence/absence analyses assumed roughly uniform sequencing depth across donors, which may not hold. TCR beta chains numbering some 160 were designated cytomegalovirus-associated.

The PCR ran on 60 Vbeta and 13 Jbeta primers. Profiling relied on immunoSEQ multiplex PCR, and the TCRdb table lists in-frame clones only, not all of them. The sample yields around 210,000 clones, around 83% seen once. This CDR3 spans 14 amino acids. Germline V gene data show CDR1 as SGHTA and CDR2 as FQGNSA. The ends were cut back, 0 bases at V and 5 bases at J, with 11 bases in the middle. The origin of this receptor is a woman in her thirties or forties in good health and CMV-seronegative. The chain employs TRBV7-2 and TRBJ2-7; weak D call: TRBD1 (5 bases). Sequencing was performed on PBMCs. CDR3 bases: TGTGCCAGCAGCTTAGCGGGTTTCAGGGACGAGCAGTACTTC. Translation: CASSLAGFRDEQYF.